This record looks at one TCR beta chain sequence and its context. Its target is not known. This sample was taken from a study of PD-L1 blockade in urothelial cancer. Background on the study: Of 28 to 35 patients, twenty-five were males with bladder-origin urothelial cancer. In terms of prior chemotherapy, patients had received 0 to 3 regimens.

Synthetic analogs of TCR templates were spiked into every PCR. Assay used: immunoSEQ multiplex PCR; TCRdb lists only in-frame clones, some missing. Found here are just under 65,000 clones, 75% to 85% of them singletons; the top ten hold about 1.6%. Indicated time point: pretreatment peripheral blood. Study-wide results and caveats: When measured at 3 weeks, tumor-associated blood clones expanded more in durable-benefit patients.

The CDR3 sequence is 15 residues long. V was clipped by 5 bases and J by 0 bases; unmatched bases: 4. Germline CDR1 reads LNHDA; CDR2 reads SQIVND (reference sequence). The chain employs TRBV19 and TRBJ2-4; 7 positions match TRBD1. This receptor was obtained from a man aged 70 or older with urothelial cancer. The specimen comprised PBMCs, sampled around atezolizumab (anti-PD-L1) treatment. The chain's CDR3 is CASSGGQLAKNIQYF. CDR3 nucleotides: TGTGCCAGTAGTGGGGGACAGCTAGCCAAAAACATTCAGTACTTC.